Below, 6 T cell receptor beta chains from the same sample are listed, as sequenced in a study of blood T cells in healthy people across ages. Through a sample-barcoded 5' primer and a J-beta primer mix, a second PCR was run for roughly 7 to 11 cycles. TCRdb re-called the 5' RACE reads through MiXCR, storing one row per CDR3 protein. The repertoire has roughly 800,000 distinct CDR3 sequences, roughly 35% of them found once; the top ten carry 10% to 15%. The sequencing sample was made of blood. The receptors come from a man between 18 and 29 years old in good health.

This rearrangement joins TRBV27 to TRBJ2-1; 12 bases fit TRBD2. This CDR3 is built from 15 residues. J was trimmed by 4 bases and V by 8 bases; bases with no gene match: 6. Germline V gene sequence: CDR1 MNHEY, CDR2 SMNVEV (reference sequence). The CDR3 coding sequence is TGTGCCAGCCGGAGGCTAGCGGGGGGGTACAATGAGCAGTTCTTC. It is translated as CASRRLAGGYNEQFF.

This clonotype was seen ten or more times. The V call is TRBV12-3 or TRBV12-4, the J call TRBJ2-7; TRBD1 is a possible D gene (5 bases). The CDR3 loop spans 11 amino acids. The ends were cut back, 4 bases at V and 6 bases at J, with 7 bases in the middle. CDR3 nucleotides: TGTGCCAGCAGTTCAGGGTCCGAGCAGTACTTC. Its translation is CASSSGSEQYF.

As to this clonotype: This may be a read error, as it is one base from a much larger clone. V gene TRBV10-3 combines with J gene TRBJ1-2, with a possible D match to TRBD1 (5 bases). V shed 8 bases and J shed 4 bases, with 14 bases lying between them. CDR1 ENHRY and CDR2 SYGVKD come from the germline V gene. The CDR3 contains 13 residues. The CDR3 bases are TGTGCCATCGGGGATGACAGCACCTATGGCTACACCTTC. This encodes CAIGDDSTYGYTF.

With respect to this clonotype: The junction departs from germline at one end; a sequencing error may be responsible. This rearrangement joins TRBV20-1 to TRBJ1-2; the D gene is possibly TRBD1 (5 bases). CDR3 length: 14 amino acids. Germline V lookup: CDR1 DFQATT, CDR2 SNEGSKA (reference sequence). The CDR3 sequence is CSARDIGTGGGCTF. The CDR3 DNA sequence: TGCAGTGCTAGAGATATAGGGACCGGGGGTGGCTGCACCTTC.

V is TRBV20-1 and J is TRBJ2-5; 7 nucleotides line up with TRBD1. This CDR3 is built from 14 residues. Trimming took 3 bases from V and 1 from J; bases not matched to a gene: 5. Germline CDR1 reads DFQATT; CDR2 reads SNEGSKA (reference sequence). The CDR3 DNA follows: TGCAGTGCTAGGGCCGGACAGGCCCAAGAGACCCAGTACTTC. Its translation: CSARAGQAQETQYF.

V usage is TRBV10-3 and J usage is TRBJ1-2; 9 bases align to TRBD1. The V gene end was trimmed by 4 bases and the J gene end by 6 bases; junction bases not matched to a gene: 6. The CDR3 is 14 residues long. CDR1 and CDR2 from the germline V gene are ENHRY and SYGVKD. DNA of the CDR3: TGTGCCATCAGTGGAGGACAGGGGCACGATGGCTACACCTTC. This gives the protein CAISGGQGHDGYTF.